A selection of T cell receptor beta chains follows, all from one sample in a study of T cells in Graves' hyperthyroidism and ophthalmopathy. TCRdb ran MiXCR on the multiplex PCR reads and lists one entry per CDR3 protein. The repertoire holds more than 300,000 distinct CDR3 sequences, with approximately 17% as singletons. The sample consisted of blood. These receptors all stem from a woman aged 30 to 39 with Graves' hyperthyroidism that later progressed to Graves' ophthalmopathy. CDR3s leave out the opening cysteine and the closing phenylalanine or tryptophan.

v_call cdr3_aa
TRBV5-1 ASSLYRGLYEQY
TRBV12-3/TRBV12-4 ASTKGGPSTDTQY
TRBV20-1 SASRFGVIAYNEQF
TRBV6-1 ASRGQGSNQPQH
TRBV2 ASIAKGRGFNEQF
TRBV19 ASSRAVFTGYTEAF
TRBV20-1 SARNRGLGTEAF
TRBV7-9 ASSLYNNQPQH
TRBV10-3 AISESRDRGSSRETQY
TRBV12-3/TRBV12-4 ASRQSGNTIY
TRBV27 ASRGLAGGWDHEQY
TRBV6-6 ASSYSSTEKLF
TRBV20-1 SARDPAREFSNEQF
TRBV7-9 ASSLRWDEQY
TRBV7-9 ASSFTSGITAGELF
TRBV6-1 ASSVRTAETQY
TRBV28 ASSFPGTGNYGYT
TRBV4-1 ASSEGQGEYEQY
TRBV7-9 ASSPDSGRSPDTQY
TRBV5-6 ASSETNSYEQY
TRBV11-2 ASSLQRGGGDEQY
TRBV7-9 ASSPGQGHPANGQY
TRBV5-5 ASSLTGGRTEAF
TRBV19 ASQYRENNQPQH
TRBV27 ASSSGGLYNYGYT
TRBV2 ASTSRHRATWEQY
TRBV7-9 ASSLTTSAKLYEQY
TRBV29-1 SVTDRDSIQY
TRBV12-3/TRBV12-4 ASQRYGDHLPEAF
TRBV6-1 ASGRQGGSGYYGYT
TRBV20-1 SSSGREKDGYT